Here is one TCR beta chain with its context. The antigen it recognizes is unknown. Qualities for individual bases were not recorded, and no much larger clone is one base off. Library creation used the immunoSEQ multiplex PCR assay. In most patients, genomic DNA was isolated using the Qiagen DNeasy Blood and Tissue Kit and sent frozen to Adaptive Biotechnologies for TCR sequencing. Adaptive Biotechnologies carried out high-throughput TCR-beta CDR3 sequencing of genomic DNA for most patients. From the authors' description of their analysis: Adaptive's ImmunoSEQ software was the source of the TCR sequencing data for roughly 19 patients, while a few other patients were processed with MiXCR and VDJtools. To correct CD4 versus CD8 sorting errors, any sequence found in both subsets at a frequency ratio below 5:1 was removed. CDR3 nucleotide sequences shared by donor and recipient were removed because the origin of these sequences could not be assigned. To be classed as alloreactive, a clone needed at least 2-fold expansion over unstimulated cells and a minimum CFSE-low frequency of 0.002% (template counts) or 0.001% (read counts). A clone was considered mappable if detected in the sequenced pre-transplant spleen, lymph node, or MLR CFSE-low populations of the donor or recipient. Cumulative frequency of alloreactive clones was calculated as a percentage of all sequences weighted by copy number. The immuneACCESS repertoire file appears here via TCRdb, limited to in-frame rearrangements. These files lack a portion of the clones; in checked studies, under half of the deficit traces to unresolved V genes, and the cause of the others is not known. V and J calls and clone size follow that table, whereas D and trimming were derived from the DNA. Recorded for this sample are around 90,000 clones; 80% to 95% of them occurred a single time. Roughly 0.3% of the sample comes from the top ten.

The record originates from a study of graft-versus-host responses after intestinal transplantation (dated by TCRdb to about 2021). Regarding the study in general: The transplants that recipients received were multivisceral, liver-intestinal, or isolated intestinal. Graft-versus-host and host-versus-graft alloreactive T cell clones were tracked in the graft, circulation and bone marrow after intestinal transplantation using bulk TCR-beta CDR3 sequencing. A peak of at least 4% donor T cells among recipient peripheral blood mononuclear cells was the definition used for donor T cell macrochimerism. Instead of going to the commercial service, samples from a few later patients were sequenced in-house on an Illumina MiSeq and processed with MiXCR. Of the approximately 25 intestinal transplant recipients enrolled in the cohort, one of whom was a retransplant, a few patients without pretransplant specimens were excluded. Every recipient was given anti-thymocyte globulin induction, followed by around three years of maintenance tacrolimus and steroids. To identify alloreactive clones, pre-transplant mixed lymphocyte reaction products were sequenced and compared with unstimulated pre-transplant donor and recipient T cells. Summary of the overall study and its limitations: In patients with donor T cell macrochimerism, the allografts had high GvH to HvG T cell clonal ratios. GvH clones were detected in recipient bone marrow, and some of these GvH clones were observed earlier in ileal mucosa or blood, consistent with an intestinal mucosal origin. The relatively low number and heterogeneity of intestinal transplant patients limited the conclusions. Early after transplant, peak levels of circulating GvH clones were associated with declines in HvG clones.

The sample's time point label, in plain terms: cells obtained before transplantation from donor or recipient. CD3+CD4+ and CD3+CD8+ populations were FACS-sorted from unstimulated pre-transplant donor and recipient cells taken from spleen or lymph nodes. The sample consisted of unstimulated CD4+ T cells sorted from spleen or lymph node cells, taken before intestinal transplant. This receptor was identified in a human donor who received an intestinal transplant.

The bases read TGTGCCAGCAGTCGGGACGCTGATCAGCCCCAGCATTTT. It codes for CASSRDADQPQHF. In this chain, TRBV2 is recombined with TRBJ1-5; TRBD1 is possibly the D segment (5 matching bases). From its cysteine to its phenylalanine, the CDR3 spans 13 amino acids. This entry keeps only the CDR3 DNA: 39 bases, framed from base 1. CDR1 and CDR2 were assigned from the germline V gene as SNHLY and FYNNEI. Trimming at the junction amounts to 5 bases on V and 5 bases on J, and the germline ends lie 10 bases apart.